The 6 T cell receptor beta chains below were found in one sample sequenced in a study of T-cell reconstitution after alpha-beta-depleted transplantation in children. Preparation of the TCRbeta library used unique molecular identifiers. TCRdb reprocessed the PCR reads via MiXCR and lists one record per CDR3 protein. The table shows about 350,000 distinct CDR3 sequences, with 10% to 15% occurring only once. Here the sequenced sample was PBMCs, taken from the stem cell graft. The receptors derive from a human donor who donated a stem cell graft to a child with Fanconi anemia.

This clonotype was picked up many times. The chain uses TRBV7-9 and TRBJ2-1; D gene uncertain. The CDR3 loop spans 10 amino acids. The germline V gene has CDR1 SEHNR and CDR2 FQNEAQ (reference sequence). Trimming took off 3 bases at V and 6 bases at J, with 0 bases between the two ends. CDR3 residues: CASSFNEQFF. As DNA, the CDR3 is TGTGCCAGCAGCTTCAATGAGCAGTTCTTC.

There are a few counts of this clonotype. In nucleotides, the CDR3 is TGTGCCAGCAGCTTAGGTATTTCACCCCTCCACTTT. Its protein product is CASSLGISPLHF. V usage is TRBV11-2 and J usage is TRBJ1-6; D gene ambiguous. The germline gives CDR1 SGHAT, CDR2 FQNNGV. This CDR3 has 12 residues. The V gene lost 1 base and the J gene lost 9 bases, with 4 bases spanning the gap.

V usage is TRBV5-1 and J usage is TRBJ1-2; 9 bases align to TRBD1. Trimming took 6 bases from V and 8 from J; bases not matched to a gene: 17. Germline V gives CDR1 SGHRS, CDR2 YFSETQ. The CDR3 has 16 residues. CDR3 sequence: CASKPQAGQGWGGYTF. The DNA of the CDR3 is TGCGCCAGCAAACCCCAAGCGGGACAGGGCTGGGGAGGCTACACCTTC.

This chain connects TRBV18 to TRBJ1-1; D ambiguous. Trimming removed 4 bases at V and 3 bases at J, with 9 bases between. The CDR3 runs 13 residues. From germline, CDR1 is KGHSH and CDR2 LQKENI. CDR3 sequence: CASSHRTDTEAFF. The CDR3 nucleotides read TGTGCCAGCTCACATCGAACCGACACTGAAGCTTTCTTT.

On this clonotype itself: A much larger clone lies a single base off, so this may be a read error. The chain links TRBV6-2 or TRBV6-3 to TRBJ2-7; D not resolved. Germline values: CDR1 MNHEY, CDR2 SVGEGT. This CDR3 spans 11 amino acids. CDR3 sequence reads: CASIYSSEQYF. Here the CDR3 DNA reads TGTGCCAGCATTTACTCGTCGGAGCAGTACTTC.

The V gene is TRBV20-1, the J gene TRBJ1-1; tentative D call: TRBD1 (5 bases). Looked up from germline, CDR1 is DFQATT and CDR2 is SNEGSKA (reference sequence). The CDR3 consists of 13 residues. Trimming left V 5 bases short and J 0 bases short, with 10 bases between. CDR3 sequence (DNA): TGCAGTGCTGAGACAGATATGAACACTGAAGCTTTCTTT. This encodes CSAETDMNTEAFF.